The 24 T cell receptor beta chains listed next were all sequenced from one sample in a study of T cells in narcolepsy (dated 2018 in TCRdb). The library was produced with the immunoSEQ multiplex PCR assay. TCRdb holds this immuneACCESS table with in-frame rearrangements only. Some clones are missing; in checked studies, unresolved V genes explain under half, and the rest has no known cause. Within this sample are 25,000 to 30,000 clones, with about four fifths of them counted one time only. The ten largest clones represent over 5% of the sample. Sequencing used memory (CD45RA-) CD4+ T cells from blood. The sample's cell subset or site label, in plain terms: memory T cells sorted ex vivo from peripheral blood. The receptor set was obtained from a human donor in good health.

This chain uses TRBV18 with TRBJ1-4; D possibly corresponds to TRBD1 (5 bases). In germline, CDR1 is KGHSH, CDR2 LQKENI. This CDR3 is 14 amino acids long. V lost 3 bases and J lost 4, with 9 bases in between. The CDR3 DNA reads as TGTGCCAGCTCACCGAGTGGGGGTAATGAAAAACTGTTTTTT. This codes for CASSPSGGNEKLFF. Combining the CDR3 with reference TRBV18 and TRBJ1-4 gives the whole variable domain NAGVMQNPRHLVRRRGQEARLRCSPMKGHSHVYWYRQLPEEGLKFMVYLQKENIIDESGMPKERFSAEFPKEGPSILRIQQVVRGDSAAYFCASSPSGGNEKLFFGSGTQLSVL.

This chain links TRBV7-9 with TRBJ2-7; tentatively, D is TRBD1 or TRBD2 (5 bases each). CDR1 and CDR2 from the germline V gene are SEHNR and FQNEAQ (reference sequence). The CDR3 has 14 residues. V shed 2 bases and J shed 2 bases, with 10 bases lying between them. CDR3 in DNA: TGTGCCAGCAGCTTAATCTCGGGACCCTACGAGCAGTACTTC. It specifies CASSLISGPYEQYF. The variable domain in full, with the rest retrieved from reference TRBV7-9 and TRBJ2-7, is DTGVSQNPRHKITKRGQNVTFRCDPISEHNRLYWYRQTLGQGPEFLTYFQNEAQLEKSRLLSDRFSAERPKGSFSTLEIQRTEQGDSAMYLCASSLISGPYEQYFGPGTRLTVT.

This clone was observed a few times. The chain employs TRBV5-4 and TRBJ1-1; 7 nucleotides match TRBD1. Germline-derived CDR1 and CDR2 are SGHNT and YYREEE (reference sequence). The CDR3 has 17 amino acids. V lost 4 bases to trimming and J lost 0 bases; unmatched junction nucleotides: 12. The DNA for the CDR3 is TGTGCCAGCAGCCAGAAAGCACCGGGACAGATGAACACTGAAGCTTTCTTT. This translates into CASSQKAPGQMNTEAFF.

The gene calls are TRBV6-5 and TRBJ2-1; 8 bases are a match to TRBD2. The germline V gene has CDR1 MNHEY and CDR2 SVGAGI. CDR3 size: 15 residues. Unmatched junction bases numbered 11, after V lost 6 bases and J lost 7 bases. The CDR3: CASSSPAGGSNEQFF. Written as DNA, the CDR3 is TGTGCCAGCAGCAGCCCGGCGGGGGGAAGTAATGAGCAGTTCTTC.

CDR3 sequence reads: CATGTSGDNEQFF. CDR3 bases: TGTGCCACCGGGACTAGCGGCGACAATGAGCAGTTCTTC. The rearrangement joins TRBV10-3 to TRBJ2-1; TRBD2 aligns across 11 bases. Trimming removed 10 bases from V and 5 bases from J; junction bases left unmatched: 4. The V gene's germline CDR1 is ENHRY and CDR2 SYGVKD. This CDR3 region has 13 residues.

This chain uses TRBV10-3 with TRBJ1-1, with D maybe TRBD1 (5 bases). The V end was cut by 0 bases, the J end by 5 bases, with 10 bases between. The length of the CDR3 is 14 residues. Germline CDR1 and CDR2: ENHRY and SYGVKD. CDR3 nucleotide sequence: TGTGCCATCAGTGAGTCGCCACGGGGGACTGAAGCTTTCTTT. It encodes CAISESPRGTEAFF.

This clone was recorded once. In DNA, the CDR3 is TGTGCCAGCAGCATGGGAGGGGATACTGAAGCTTTCTTT. It is translated as CASSMGGDTEAFF. The genes are TRBV7-3 and TRBJ1-1; D is possibly TRBD1 (5 bases). The CDR3 extends over 13 amino acids. The V and J ends lost 5 bases and 5 bases respectively, with 12 bases between them. The germline V gene has CDR1 SGHTA and CDR2 FQGTGA.

The rearrangement uses TRBV11-3 and TRBJ2-5; D call uncertain. The CDR3 extends over 13 amino acids. CDR1 and CDR2 (germline): SGHNT, YENEEA. The ends were cut back, 0 bases at V and 4 bases at J, with 6 bases in the middle. The CDR3 DNA reads as TGTGCCAGCAGCTTAGATCACACAGAGACCCAGTACTTC. It is translated as CASSLDHTETQYF.

This chain joins TRBV6-5 and TRBJ1-5, with TRBD1 as a possible D gene (6 bases). V gave up 6 bases and J gave up 3 bases, with 9 bases separating them. The CDR3 sequence is 13 residues long. Germline V CDR1 and CDR2: MNHEY, SVGAGI. CDR3 DNA sequence: TGTGCCAGCAGATACAGGGACAATCAGCCCCAGCATTTT. This sequence encodes CASRYRDNQPQHF.

This chain connects TRBV5-1 to TRBJ2-3; D perhaps matches TRBD2 (5 bases). V was cut by 3 bases and J by 4 bases, with 12 bases left in between. CDR3 length: 14 residues. CDR1 SGHRS and CDR2 YFSETQ come from the germline V gene. In DNA, the CDR3 is TGCGCCAGCAGCTCGGGCAGCGGCCCAGATACGCAGTATTTT. This gives the protein CASSSGSGPDTQYF.

V and J are TRBV7-3 and TRBJ2-3; 11 nucleotides match TRBD2. Trimming cost V 5 bases and J 1 base; bases outside gene matches: 5. The CDR3 sequence is 16 residues long. Germline V gene data show CDR1 as SGHTA and CDR2 as FQGTGA. The CDR3 loop reads CASSQTGLAGTDTQYF. The CDR3 DNA reads as TGTGCCAGCAGCCAAACGGGACTAGCGGGCACAGATACGCAGTATTTT.

The V call is TRBV5-1, the J call TRBJ2-3; 7 nucleotides match TRBD1. The V segment lost 4 bases and the J segment 8 bases; nucleotides outside the gene matches: 13. The CDR3 consists of 15 residues. Germline V gene sequence: CDR1 SGHRS, CDR2 YFSETQ. This CDR3 reads CASSPGQESLVTQYF. In DNA form, the CDR3 reads TGCGCCAGCAGCCCCGGACAGGAGTCACTCGTTACGCAGTATTTT.

DNA of the CDR3: TGTGCCAGCAGGCGGACTTACGGCAATCAGCCCCAGCATTTT. Translation gives CASRRTYGNQPQHF. V gene TRBV6-5 combines with J gene TRBJ1-5; the D is unclear. Germline V gives CDR1 MNHEY, CDR2 SVGAGI. The CDR3 is made up of 14 amino acids. V dropped 6 bases and J dropped 2 bases, with 11 bases sitting between them.

This clone was found once. The rearrangement uses TRBV10-3 and TRBJ2-7; 12 bases are a match to TRBD2. The V gene's germline CDR1 is ENHRY and CDR2 SYGVKD. The CDR3 has 14 amino acids. V dropped 10 bases and J dropped 1; count of bases not matched to a gene: 5. The CDR3 here is CATLAGGLSYEQYF. CDR3 DNA: TGTGCCACCCTAGCGGGGGGGCTATCCTACGAGCAGTACTTC.

This clone appeared once. V is TRBV2 and J is TRBJ2-5, with D possibly TRBD1 on 7 matching bases. In germline, CDR1 is SNHLY, CDR2 FYNNEI. The CDR3 sequence is 12 residues long. V lost 8 bases and J 5 bases, leaving 12 bases between the germline ends. In DNA form, the CDR3 reads TGTGCCAGCTGCAGGGGGGTGGAGACCCAGTACTTC. It specifies CASCRGVETQYF.

The chain links TRBV18 to TRBJ1-2; D may be TRBD1 (6 bases). Germline V CDR1 and CDR2: KGHSH, LQKENI. V was cut by 3 bases and J by 4 bases, with 12 bases left in between. This CDR3 has 14 residues. The CDR3 DNA reads as TGTGCCAGCTCACCTGGAGGGGGACTCTATGGCTACACCTTC. Translated, it gives CASSPGGGLYGYTF.

CDR3 DNA sequence: TGTGCCAGTAGTATAGTCTTAGGACTAGCATCTTCAGATACGCAGTATTTT. It yields the protein CASSIVLGLASSDTQYF. The V and J genes are TRBV19 and TRBJ2-3; 8 bases line up with TRBD2. Germline V CDR1 and CDR2: LNHDA, SQIVND (reference sequence). The CDR3 is 17 amino acids. V lost 1 base and J lost 4; bases outside the gene matches: 10.

The rearrangement joins TRBV6-6 to TRBJ1-6; unclear D gene. The CDR3 contains 14 residues. V lost 3 bases and J lost 9, with 12 bases in between. CDR1 is MNHNY and CDR2 is SVGAGI in the germline V gene (reference sequence). The CDR3 DNA follows: TGTGCCAGCAGTTATACAAGATCCATTTCACCCCTCCACTTT. Encoded protein: CASSYTRSISPLHF.

V gene TRBV28 combines with J gene TRBJ1-2; D might be TRBD1 (6 bases). CDR1 and CDR2 (germline): MDHEN, SYDVKM. This CDR3 contains 13 residues. V gave up 7 bases and J gave up 3 bases, with 12 bases separating them. The CDR3 region has the DNA TGTGCCAGCACAGGGGTAGGATACTATGGCTACACCTTC. The encoded protein is CASTGVGYYGYTF.

The chain uses TRBV6-1 and TRBJ1-2; no reliable D call. Germline CDR1 and CDR2: MNHNS and SASEGT. The germline V and J ends were trimmed by 7 bases and 1 base, with 10 bases remaining between them. There are 13 residues in the CDR3. CDR3 in amino acids: CASTPGINYGYTF. The CDR3 DNA sequence: TGTGCCAGCACCCCGGGGATTAACTATGGCTACACCTTC.

The chain uses TRBV5-8 and TRBJ2-5; D gene ambiguous. The CDR3 is made up of 17 amino acids. The germline V gene has CDR1 SGHTS and CDR2 YDEGEE. V dropped 0 bases and J dropped 4 bases, with 19 bases sitting between them. DNA of the CDR3: TGTGCCAGCAGCTTGGGGGTGACACCAACCTCGCGAGAGACCCAGTACTTC. This encodes CASSLGVTPTSRETQYF.

CDR3 coding DNA: TGTGCCACCAGCGTCGGACAGGGCGACACTAATGAAAAACTGTTTTTT. Residues: CATSVGQGDTNEKLFF. The rearrangement links TRBV15 to TRBJ1-4; the match to TRBD1 covers 8 bases. V lost 5 bases to trimming and J lost 2 bases; unmatched junction nucleotides: 7. The CDR3 has 16 residues. Germline V lookup: CDR1 LNHNV, CDR2 YYDKDF (reference sequence).

The chain recombines TRBV5-1 with TRBJ1-2; 7 bases agree with TRBD1. J was trimmed by 4 bases and V by 4 bases; bases with no gene match: 7. The CDR3 has 14 residues. CDR1 and CDR2 (germline): SGHRS, YFSETQ. This CDR3 reads CASSEGQPFYGYTF. The DNA of the CDR3 is TGCGCCAGCAGCGAGGGACAGCCTTTCTATGGCTACACCTTC.

This chain's CDR3 is CASSSGTSAYNEQFF. The CDR3 nucleotides read TGTGCCAGCAGCTCCGGGACTAGCGCTTACAATGAGCAGTTCTTC. The V gene is TRBV5-4, the J gene TRBJ2-1; TRBD2 agrees at 10 bases. J gave up 4 bases and V 3 bases, and 4 bases lay outside the gene matches. This CDR3 has 15 amino acids. Germline CDR1 is SGHNT and CDR2 is YYREEE (reference sequence).